This T cell receptor (beta chain) was obtained from a study of blood T cell repertoires in COVID-19. V lost 4 bases and J lost 10, with 22 bases in between. There are 15 residues in the CDR3. Germline V gives CDR1 MDHEN, CDR2 SYDVKM. How the authors handled the data: Amplifying reference gene primers gave estimates of nucleated cell counts. Measured with immunoSEQ multiplex PCR; TCRdb has only the in-frame clones, and not every one. That table furnishes V, J and clone size, whereas the DNA furnished D and trimming. This sample has approximately 120,000 clones, with roughly 90% found just once. Sequenced material: peripheral blood. The genes are TRBV28 and TRBJ1-2, with a tentative D call TRBD1 (5 bases). The sequence was obtained from a human donor with acute or convalescent COVID-19. The donor label of this sample is uncertain. The CDR3 DNA reads TGTGCCAGCAGTTCGCCGATCCTACGGGGGAGGGACTACACCTTC. Protein product: CASSSPILRGRDYTF.